Shown below are 8 T cell receptor beta chains from a single sample sequenced in a study of blood T cell repertoires in COVID-19. Some clones are missing from TCRdb's copy, which holds only in-frame ones; the method was immunoSEQ multiplex PCR. Of around 470,000 clones listed, 89% were seen once; the top ten hold over 0.7%. The sample taken for sequencing was peripheral blood. These receptors came from a man younger than 30 with COVID-19, enrolled during active disease.

The chain carries TRBV30 and TRBJ2-7, with 8 nucleotides matching TRBD2. CDR1 and CDR2 from the germline V gene are GTSNPN and SVGIG (reference sequence). The ends lost 5 bases at V and 5 bases at J; junction bases unmatched: 8. This CDR3 spans 13 amino acids. The CDR3 DNA reads TGTGCCTGGTATGCGGGAGGTGCCCACGAGCAGTACTTC. Its protein is CAWYAGGAHEQYF.

This chain links TRBV5-1 with TRBJ2-7; 8 bases align to TRBD2. The CDR3 is 15 residues long. Germline V gene sequence: CDR1 SGHRS, CDR2 YFSETQ. J lost 0 bases, V lost 5 bases, and 7 bases had no gene match. The CDR3 spells CASSYSGTSSYEQYF. The CDR3 DNA follows: TGCGCCAGCAGTTATTCCGGGACTAGCTCCTACGAGCAGTACTTC.

This clone was found once. V is TRBV19 and J is TRBJ2-3; 10 bases fit TRBD1. The ends lost 3 bases at V and 5 bases at J; junction bases unmatched: 5. This CDR3 has 15 amino acids. The germline V gene encodes CDR1 LNHDA and CDR2 SQIVND (reference sequence). The CDR3 is CASSISGTGEDTQYF. The CDR3 DNA sequence: TGTGCCAGTAGTATTAGTGGGACAGGGGAAGATACGCAGTATTTT.

The chain has TRBV24-1 and TRBJ2-3; TRBD2 matches at 9 bases. V lost 4 bases to trimming and J lost 3 bases; unmatched junction nucleotides: 4. Germline CDR1 and CDR2: KGHDR and SFDVKD. There are 15 residues in the CDR3. The DNA for the CDR3 is TGTGCCACCAGTGACCGTAGCGGGAGAACAGATACGCAGTATTTT. Protein: CATSDRSGRTDTQYF.

The rearrangement uses TRBV7-3 and TRBJ2-1, with 7 bases lining up with TRBD2. The CDR3 has 14 amino acids. Trimming removed 5 bases from V and 8 bases from J; junction bases left unmatched: 9. Germline-derived CDR1 and CDR2 are SGHTA and FQGTGA. In DNA, the CDR3 is TGTGCCAGCAGCCCAATAGCGGGTACGGATGAGCAGTTCTTC. As protein: CASSPIAGTDEQFF.

The V and J genes are TRBV5-4 and TRBJ2-1; the match to TRBD2 covers 11 bases. The germline V gene encodes CDR1 SGHNT and CDR2 YYREEE (reference sequence). This CDR3 comprises 15 residues. The V and J ends lost 3 bases and 6 bases, in that order; junction bases with no gene match: 5. The CDR3 coding sequence is TGTGCCAGCAGCTCGGGACTAGCGGAGCTCAATGAGCAGTTCTTC. It codes for CASSSGLAELNEQFF.

The chain links TRBV9 to TRBJ1-6; 7 bases line up with TRBD1. The CDR3 sequence is 16 residues long. The V gene end was trimmed by 3 bases and the J gene end by 0 bases; junction bases not matched to a gene: 3. Looked up from germline, CDR1 is SGDLS and CDR2 is YYNGEE. This CDR3 is CASSEGDSSYNSPLHF. The CDR3 DNA reads TGTGCCAGCAGCGAGGGGGACAGCTCCTATAATTCACCCCTCCACTTT. Based on the CDR3 plus reference TRBV9 and TRBJ1-6, the full variable domain is DSGVTQTPKHLITATGQRVTLRCSPRSGDLSVYWYQQSLDQGLQFLIQYYNGEERAKGNILERFSAQQFPDLHSELNLSSLELGDSALYFCASSEGDSSYNSPLHFGNGTRLTVT.

V is TRBV29-1 and J is TRBJ2-5, with TRBD2 identical over 7 bases. Trimming took 7 bases from V and 5 from J; bases not matched to a gene: 13. The CDR3 contains 14 residues. Germline CDR1 is SQVTM and CDR2 is ANQGSEA. This CDR3 reads CSGMGGVALETQYF. CDR3 coding DNA: TGCAGCGGGATGGGGGGGGTGGCGTTGGAGACCCAGTACTTC.